The rows below give T cell receptor beta chains drawn from one sample of a study of blood T cell repertoires in COVID-19. Libraries were prepared by immunoSEQ multiplex PCR; TCRdb keeps only in-frame clonotypes and omits some of them. This sample yields about 220,000 clones, of which roughly 84% are seen a single time; less than 4% belongs to the top ten. The sequencing sample was made of peripheral blood. These receptors all stem from an elderly woman with acute or convalescent COVID-19. Both conserved end residues are part of each CDR3. Each record gives: J gene, V gene, clone size, D gene, CDR3 DNA, CDR3 protein. D genes are given only for firm matches. Size is stated for part of the rows, as once, few or many counts, or as a class when the clone is expanded.

J: TRBJ1-2
V: TRBV7-9
size: -
D: -
DNA: TGTGCCAGCAGCTTAGTAGGGGCGGACTATGGCTACACCTTC
CDR3: CASSLVGADYGYTF

J: TRBJ2-7
V: TRBV5-1
size: -
D: TRBD1
DNA: TGCGCCAGCAGCTTGGGACAGGGGAGTTCCGAGCAGTACTTC
CDR3: CASSLGQGSSEQYF

J: TRBJ2-3
V: TRBV5-6
size: -
D: TRBD2
DNA: TGTGCCAGCAGCTTACAACTAGCGGGGGGGAGCACAGATACGCAGTATTTT
CDR3: CASSLQLAGGSTDTQYF

J: TRBJ2-2
V: TRBV27
size: -
D: TRBD1
DNA: TGTGCCAGCAGTACCACAGGGGTTGGGACCGGGGAGCTGTTTTTT
CDR3: CASSTTGVGTGELFF

J: TRBJ2-3
V: TRBV4-2
size: -
D: TRBD1
DNA: TGTGCCAGCAGCCAGCCAGGGGGTCTCACAGATACGCAGTATTTT
CDR3: CASSQPGGLTDTQYF

J: TRBJ2-5
V: TRBV10-3
size: -
D: TRBD2
DNA: TGTGCCATCAGTGAGTCTGCGGGGGGACAAGAGACCCAGTACTTC
CDR3: CAISESAGGQETQYF

J: TRBJ1-3
V: TRBV13
size: -
D: -
DNA: TGTGCCAGCAGCTTGTCGGGGGGGCCTGGAAACACCATATATTTT
CDR3: CASSLSGGPGNTIYF

J: TRBJ1-5
V: TRBV4-1
size: -
D: -
DNA: TGCGCCAGCAGCCAAGGAGGGCAGGAGGGCAATCAGCCCCAGCATTTT
CDR3: CASSQGGQEGNQPQHF

J: TRBJ2-7
V: TRBV3-1/TRBV3-2
size: few
D: -
DNA: TGTGCCAGCAGCCAAGTCAACTACGAGCAGTACTTC
CDR3: CASSQVNYEQYF

J: TRBJ2-1
V: TRBV24-1
size: -
D: TRBD2
DNA: TGTGCCACCAGTGATTTCGGGGGGGCCTACAATGAGCAGTTCTTC
CDR3: CATSDFGGAYNEQFF

J: TRBJ1-3
V: TRBV28
size: -
D: -
DNA: TGTGCCAGCAGTTTGGACTGGGGGGCTGGAAACACCATATATTTT
CDR3: CASSLDWGAGNTIYF

J: TRBJ1-1
V: TRBV5-1
size: -
D: TRBD1
DNA: TGCGCCAGCAGCACAGACAGGGTAGGAGCTTTCTTT
CDR3: CASSTDRVGAFF

J: TRBJ1-1
V: TRBV5-1
size: -
D: TRBD1
DNA: TGCGCCAGCAGCTTGTTGGGACAGGGCGTGAACACTGAAGCTTTCTTT
CDR3: CASSLLGQGVNTEAFF

J: TRBJ2-5
V: TRBV7-7
size: -
D: TRBD2
DNA: TGTGCCAGCAGCCAACTAGCGGCGATTCAAGAGACCCAGTACTTC
CDR3: CASSQLAAIQETQYF

J: TRBJ2-7
V: TRBV6-1
size: -
D: -
DNA: TGTGCCAGCAGTGAAACAGGGTGGTCCTACGAGCAGTACTTC
CDR3: CASSETGWSYEQYF

J: TRBJ2-1
V: TRBV7-2
size: -
D: -
DNA: TGTGCCAGCAGCTTAGTGGGGAGGAGCTCCTACAATGAGCAGTTCTTC
CDR3: CASSLVGRSSYNEQFF

J: TRBJ2-5
V: TRBV11-1
size: -
D: -
DNA: TGTGCCAGCAGCCCCGGACTTGCAGAGACCCAGTACTTC
CDR3: CASSPGLAETQYF

J: TRBJ1-4
V: TRBV5-8
size: -
D: -
DNA: TGTGCCAGCAGCTTGGACCCAACTGGGGCCACTAATGAAAAACTGTTTTTT
CDR3: CASSLDPTGATNEKLFF

J: TRBJ2-1
V: TRBV20-1
size: -
D: TRBD1
DNA: TGCAGTGCTAGTTCCGGACAGGGGGCTTACAATGAGCAGTTCTTC
CDR3: CSASSGQGAYNEQFF

J: TRBJ2-3
V: TRBV11-2
size: -
D: -
DNA: TGTGCCAGCAGCCCCTGGACATCTAGCACAGATACGCAGTATTTT
CDR3: CASSPWTSSTDTQYF

J: TRBJ2-5
V: TRBV5-1
size: -
D: -
DNA: TGCGCCAGCAGCATAGAACAAGAGACCCAGTACTTC
CDR3: CASSIEQETQYF

J: TRBJ2-6
V: TRBV5-4
size: -
D: -
DNA: TGTGCCAGCGGGTGGCGGGATACTGGGGCCAACGTCCTGACTTTC
CDR3: CASGWRDTGANVLTF

J: TRBJ1-5
V: TRBV28
size: -
D: -
DNA: TGTGCCAGCAGTTTAGGGGGGGCGAATCCCAGTCAGCCCCAGCATTTT
CDR3: CASSLGGANPSQPQHF

J: TRBJ2-1
V: TRBV10-3
size: -
D: TRBD1
DNA: TGTGCCACCGCCGAGGACAGGGCCTTTGTCAATGAGCAGTTCTTC
CDR3: CATAEDRAFVNEQFF

J: TRBJ1-4
V: TRBV19
size: -
D: -
DNA: TGTGCCAGTAAGTTCCGGGGAAATGAAAAACTGTTTTTT
CDR3: CASKFRGNEKLFF

J: TRBJ1-3
V: TRBV6-6
size: -
D: -
DNA: TGTGCCAGCAGTCTCGAGCGACAGGTATTCTCTGGAAACACCATATATTTT
CDR3: CASSLERQVFSGNTIYF

J: TRBJ2-1
V: TRBV10-3
size: -
D: TRBD2
DNA: TGTGCCATCAGTGAGGGTAGCGGGGACCGTTTGGATGAGCAGTTCTTC
CDR3: CAISEGSGDRLDEQFF

J: TRBJ1-2
V: TRBV5-1
size: -
D: TRBD1
DNA: TGCGCCAGCAGCCCCGGGACAGGGGCGATCTACACCTTC
CDR3: CASSPGTGAIYTF

J: TRBJ2-2
V: TRBV18
size: -
D: TRBD1
DNA: TGTGCCAGCTCGCCGGGACAGAGCAACACCGGGGAGCTGTTTTTT
CDR3: CASSPGQSNTGELFF

J: TRBJ2-3
V: TRBV24-1
size: -
D: TRBD2
DNA: TGTGCCACCAGTGATTCCCTAGCGGGGGACACAGATACGCAGTATTTT
CDR3: CATSDSLAGDTDTQYF

J: TRBJ1-5
V: TRBV7-8
size: -
D: -
DNA: TGTGCCAGCAGCTTAGACAGGGTGGGTCAGCCCCAGCATTTT
CDR3: CASSLDRVGQPQHF

J: TRBJ2-6
V: TRBV19
size: -
D: TRBD1
DNA: TGTGCCAGTAATCCGGGACAGGGGGCGGAAGGGGCCAACGTCCTGACTTTC
CDR3: CASNPGQGAEGANVLTF

J: TRBJ1-2
V: TRBV4-1
size: -
D: -
DNA: TGCGCCAGCAGCCAAGGGGTTCGGCCGGAGGTTTATGGCTACACCTTC
CDR3: CASSQGVRPEVYGYTF

J: TRBJ1-1
V: TRBV7-3
size: -
D: TRBD1
DNA: TGTGCCAGCAGCCAGGGGGGGAACACTGAAGCTTTCTTT
CDR3: CASSQGGNTEAFF

J: TRBJ2-3
V: TRBV7-2
size: -
D: TRBD1
DNA: TGTGCCAGCAGCTTAAAGACAGGGAATTTAGATACGCAGTATTTT
CDR3: CASSLKTGNLDTQYF

J: TRBJ1-5
V: TRBV2
size: -
D: TRBD1
DNA: TGTGCCAGCAGCTCCGGGACAGGATATCAGCCCCAGCATTTT
CDR3: CASSSGTGYQPQHF

J: TRBJ1-5
V: TRBV9
size: -
D: TRBD1
DNA: TGTGCCAGCAGCGCCTTAGGGGGCAAGGAACTTAAGCATTTT
CDR3: CASSALGGKELKHF

J: TRBJ1-5
V: TRBV7-2
size: -
D: -
DNA: TGTGCCAGCAGCTTAGTGCGGGGCCCCAATCAGCCCCAGCATTTT
CDR3: CASSLVRGPNQPQHF

J: TRBJ1-1
V: TRBV11-3
size: -
D: -
DNA: TGTGCCAGCAGCTCCCCTCGAGTTATGGAAGCTTTCTTT
CDR3: CASSSPRVMEAFF

J: TRBJ1-1
V: TRBV5-5
size: -
D: -
DNA: TGTGCCAGCAACTTGCCCCCGGGGGGTTCGGGCACTGAAGCTTTCTTT
CDR3: CASNLPPGGSGTEAFF

J: TRBJ2-3
V: TRBV24-1
size: -
D: -
DNA: TGTGCCACCAGTGGGGGGAGGACTACGCAGTATTTT
CDR3: CATSGGRTTQYF

J: TRBJ1-2
V: TRBV15
size: -
D: -
DNA: TGTGCCACCAGCATCAGCCTGGGAGGGATCGAAGGCTACACCTTC
CDR3: CATSISLGGIEGYTF

J: TRBJ1-3
V: TRBV24-1
size: -
D: TRBD1
DNA: TGTGCCACCAGTCCCGGCCCGGGACAGACCCTTACCGCCTCTGGAAACACCATATATTTT
CDR3: CATSPGPGQTLTASGNTIYF

J: TRBJ1-2
V: TRBV6-5
size: -
D: TRBD1
DNA: TGTGCCAGCAGAGGGACAGGGCGAGGCTATGGCTACACCTTC
CDR3: CASRGTGRGYGYTF

J: TRBJ2-3
V: TRBV30
size: few
D: TRBD2
DNA: TGTGCCTGGAGCGCATCGACTACGCGGGGGGCCGGAGATACGCAGTATTTT
CDR3: CAWSASTTRGAGDTQYF

J: TRBJ1-3
V: TRBV27
size: -
D: -
DNA: TGTGCCAGCAGTCCTCGGACGGGAGTCTCTGGAAACACCATATATTTT
CDR3: CASSPRTGVSGNTIYF

J: TRBJ2-1
V: TRBV7-9
size: -
D: TRBD1
DNA: TGTGCCAGCGTCAATCCGGGACAGGGATACAATGAGCAGTTCTTC
CDR3: CASVNPGQGYNEQFF

J: TRBJ2-5
V: TRBV9
size: -
D: TRBD1
DNA: TGTGCCAGCAGCCAGGGGGCTAGCGAGACCCAGTACTTC
CDR3: CASSQGASETQYF

J: TRBJ1-5
V: TRBV30
size: -
D: -
DNA: TGTGCCTGGAGTGTACAGGCAGACAATCAGCCCCAGCATTTT
CDR3: CAWSVQADNQPQHF

J: TRBJ2-1
V: TRBV19
size: -
D: TRBD1
DNA: TGTGCCAGTAGTACCGGGACAGGCTCCCACAATGAGCAGTTCTTC
CDR3: CASSTGTGSHNEQFF

J: TRBJ2-2
V: TRBV7-2
size: -
D: -
DNA: TGTGCCAGCAGCTTAAGTTGGGGCAGAACCGGGGAGCTGTTTTTT
CDR3: CASSLSWGRTGELFF

J: TRBJ2-1
V: TRBV2
size: -
D: TRBD2
DNA: TGTGCCAGCAGTGCGGGACTAGCGGGGGGGCCGTCCCATGAGCAGTTCTTC
CDR3: CASSAGLAGGPSHEQFF

J: TRBJ1-3
V: TRBV5-1
size: -
D: TRBD1
DNA: TGCGCCAGCAGCCCACGACCGCTGGACAGGGCTGGAAACACCATATATTTT
CDR3: CASSPRPLDRAGNTIYF

J: TRBJ2-3
V: TRBV3-1/TRBV3-2
size: -
D: TRBD2
DNA: TGTGCCAGCTTACTAGCGGGGCAGGGTGATACGCAGTATTTT
CDR3: CASLLAGQGDTQYF

J: TRBJ1-4
V: TRBV10-1
size: -
D: -
DNA: TGCGCCAGCAGAGACAGGCATAATGAAAAACTGTTTTTT
CDR3: CASRDRHNEKLFF

J: TRBJ2-1
V: TRBV3-1/TRBV3-2
size: -
D: TRBD2
DNA: TGTGCCAGCAGCCCTTCTAGCGGGGGACTATACAATGAGCAGTTCTTC
CDR3: CASSPSSGGLYNEQFF

J: TRBJ1-5
V: TRBV7-7
size: -
D: -
DNA: TGTGCTAGCAGCGGGCGAAGTTACAATCAGCCCCAGCATTTT
CDR3: CASSGRSYNQPQHF

J: TRBJ1-5
V: TRBV5-5
size: -
D: -
DNA: TGTGCCAGCAGCCCGGACTCGTTTGGGCCCCAGCATTTT
CDR3: CASSPDSFGPQHF

J: TRBJ1-1
V: TRBV9
size: -
D: -
DNA: TGTGCCAGCAGCGCACAGGGAGTCCACACTGAAGCTTTCTTT
CDR3: CASSAQGVHTEAFF

J: TRBJ2-1
V: TRBV2
size: -
D: TRBD2
DNA: TGTGCCAGCAGTCGGACTAGCGAGGGGGAGCAGTTCTTC
CDR3: CASSRTSEGEQFF